Below, 27 T cell receptor beta chains from the same sample are listed, as sequenced in a study of shared clonotypes between healthy human individuals. Assay used: immunoSEQ multiplex PCR; TCRdb lists only in-frame clones, some missing. The sample records 800,000 to 1,200,000 clones, around three quarters being singletons. What was sequenced was memory CD4+ T cells from PBMCs. Subset noted: CD45RA-negative fraction. The receptors originated from a young man in good health. Some clones in this sample may be carry-over from other donors' samples.

This clone was counted ten times or more. The chain joins TRBV19 to TRBJ1-2; the match to TRBD1 covers 7 bases. The V and J ends lost 1 base and 4 bases, in that order; junction bases with no gene match: 9. CDR3 length equals 16 residues. Germline values: CDR1 LNHDA, CDR2 SQIVND (reference sequence). CDR3 amino acids: CASSIGLETGPYGYTF. DNA of the CDR3: TGTGCCAGTAGTATAGGGTTGGAGACAGGGCCCTATGGCTACACCTTC. The full variable domain, its missing parts supplied by reference TRBV19 and TRBJ1-2, is DGGITQSPKYLFRKEGQNVTLSCEQNLNHDAMYWYRQDPGQGLRLIYYSQIVNDFQKGDIAEGYSVSREKKESFPLTVTSAQKNPTAFYLCASSIGLETGPYGYTFGSGTRLTVV.

This chain connects TRBV28 to TRBJ1-4; D not certain. The CDR3 runs to 12 residues. Trimming took 6 bases from V and 13 from J, leaving 15 bases between them. Germline values: CDR1 MDHEN, CDR2 SYDVKM. The DNA of the CDR3 is TGTGCCAGCAGCTCTCATTTTGATAGACTGTTTTTT. Translating it yields CASSSHFDRLFF.

The genes are TRBV11-2 and TRBJ2-5, with 8 bases lining up with TRBD2. V was clipped by 1 base and J by 5 bases; unmatched bases: 9. The CDR3 covers 16 residues. The germline CDR1 and CDR2 sequences are SGHAT and FQNNGV. The CDR3 is CASSLGTSGGRETQYF. CDR3 nucleotides: TGTGCCAGCAGCTTAGGAACTAGCGGAGGGCGGGAGACCCAGTACTTC.

J is TRBJ2-7 and V is TRBV19, with 9 nucleotides matching TRBD1. Trimming at V came to 6 bases and at J to 2 bases, leaving 5 bases not matched to a gene. Germline V gene data show CDR1 as LNHDA and CDR2 as SQIVND (reference sequence). The CDR3 loop spans 14 amino acids. The CDR3 loop reads CASRRDRATYEQYF. The CDR3 DNA follows: TGTGCCAGTAGACGGGACAGGGCAACCTACGAGCAGTACTTC.

Concerning this clone: The sample holds other DNA sequences that translate to the same CDR3. The rearrangement joins TRBV5-1 to TRBJ2-1; D is possibly TRBD2 (6 bases). Germline V CDR1 and CDR2: SGHRS, YFSETQ. V lost 0 bases and J lost 0, with 10 bases in between. This CDR3 region has 16 residues. In DNA, the CDR3 is TGCGCCAGCAGCTTGGGTAGCGGAAGCTCCTACAATGAGCAGTTCTTC. The encoded protein is CASSLGSGSSYNEQFF.

The gene calls are TRBV6-5 and TRBJ2-2, with D possibly TRBD2 on 6 matching bases. V was cut by 6 bases and J by 7 bases, with 12 bases left in between. This CDR3 comprises 13 residues. CDR1 is MNHEY, CDR2 SVGAGI, per germline. The CDR3 spells CASRKPGDGELFF. The CDR3 region has the DNA TGTGCCAGCAGGAAACCGGGGGACGGGGAGCTGTTTTTT.

The V call is TRBV4-1, the J call TRBJ1-6; weak D call: TRBD1 (5 bases). V gave up 0 bases and J gave up 12 bases, with 15 bases separating them. CDR1 is MGHRA, CDR2 YSYEKL, per germline. There are 15 residues in the CDR3. Here the CDR3 reads CASSQDGTGNLPLHF. The CDR3 bases are TGCGCCAGCAGCCAAGATGGGACGGGGAACTTACCCCTCCACTTT.

The chain has TRBV28 and TRBJ2-2, with 7 positions matching TRBD2. CDR1 and CDR2 (germline): MDHEN, SYDVKM. V lost 10 bases and J lost 5; bases outside the gene matches: 13. CDR3 size: 15 residues. CDR3 region: CATQGAGRRTGELFF. CDR3 DNA sequence: TGTGCCACCCAGGGAGCGGGACGTCGGACCGGGGAGCTGTTTTTT.

The J gene is TRBJ2-1, the V gene TRBV4-3; D uncertain. The CDR3 totals 13 residues. Trimming left V 2 bases short and J 6 bases short, with 8 bases between. The germline V gene has CDR1 LGHNA and CDR2 YSLEER. The CDR3 region is CASSQPTPNEQFF. CDR3 nucleotides: TGCGCCAGCAGCCAACCCACGCCCAATGAGCAGTTCTTC.

This chain uses TRBV19 with TRBJ1-4; D perhaps matches TRBD1 (5 bases). The CDR3 runs 15 residues. Trimming removed 8 bases at V and 11 bases at J, with 24 bases between. Germline CDR1 is LNHDA and CDR2 is SQIVND (reference sequence). CDR3 nucleotide sequence: TGTGCCAGTGGATTAACCAGCATCAACGGGGGGAAACTGTTTTTT. This codes for CASGLTSINGGKLFF.

The genes are TRBV7-2 and TRBJ2-5; the D is unclear. Looked up from germline, CDR1 is SGHTA and CDR2 is FQGNSA. CDR3 size: 14 residues. V shed 5 bases and J shed 5 bases, with 15 bases lying between them. The CDR3 nucleotides read TGTGCCAGCAGCGGGTGGTCCGCCCTGGAGACCCAGTACTTC. It specifies CASSGWSALETQYF.

This rearrangement joins TRBV7-9 to TRBJ2-2; D unclear. The CDR3 is made up of 15 amino acids. V lost 4 bases to trimming and J lost 0 bases, with 9 bases between them. Germline lookup yields CDR1 SEHNR and CDR2 FQNEAQ (reference sequence). This chain's CDR3 is CASSYSRANTGELFF. The CDR3 region has the DNA TGTGCCAGCAGCTATAGTCGGGCGAACACCGGGGAGCTGTTTTTT. The variable domain in full, with the rest retrieved from reference TRBV7-9 and TRBJ2-2, is DTGVSQNPRHKITKRGQNVTFRCDPISEHNRLYWYRQTLGQGPEFLTYFQNEAQLEKSRLLSDRFSAERPKGSFSTLEIQRTEQGDSAMYLCASSYSRANTGELFFGEGSRLTVL.

The chain has TRBV19 and TRBJ2-1; D may correspond to TRBD1 or TRBD2 (5 bases each). The V end was cut by 8 bases, the J end by 5 bases, with 19 bases between. CDR1 and CDR2 (germline): LNHDA, SQIVND (reference sequence). The CDR3 is made up of 15 amino acids. CDR3 sequence: CASEDPGGINNEQFF. In DNA form, the CDR3 reads TGTGCCAGTGAGGATCCTGGGGGAATTAACAATGAGCAGTTCTTC.

The V gene is TRBV27, the J gene TRBJ2-3, with a possible D match to TRBD1 (6 bases). The CDR3 covers 16 residues. Germline loops: CDR1 MNHEY, CDR2 SMNVEV (reference sequence). V lost 6 bases to trimming and J lost 0 bases, with 16 bases between them. As DNA, the CDR3 is TGTGCCAGCAGAAAAATAGGGGGAGCAAGCACAGATACGCAGTATTTT. Translating it yields CASRKIGGASTDTQYF.

V and J are TRBV4-1 and TRBJ2-1; TRBD2 is a possible D gene (5 bases). The CDR3 runs 15 residues. Per germline, CDR1 MGHRA and CDR2 YSYEKL. V was cut by 4 bases and J by 9 bases, with 19 bases left in between. The CDR3, as DNA: TGCGCCAGCAGCCGGGCCCTAGTTCTAGCTAGTGAGCAGTTCTTC. Translated: CASSRALVLASEQFF.

This chain joins TRBV2 and TRBJ1-5; D is possibly TRBD1 (6 bases). The CDR3 is 15 amino acids. V lost 3 bases and J 7 bases, leaving 16 bases between the germline ends. From germline, CDR1 is SNHLY and CDR2 FYNNEI. The CDR3 protein is CASSDSGAGYQPQHF. CDR3 sequence (DNA): TGTGCCAGCAGTGATTCAGGGGCTGGCTACCAGCCCCAGCATTTT.

The chain joins TRBV12-5 to TRBJ2-1; a weak D match, TRBD1 (6 bases). Between the trimmed V and J ends, which lost 6 bases and 9 bases, there was a span of 12 bases. CDR1 is LGHNT, CDR2 FRNRAP, per germline. The CDR3 loop spans 12 amino acids. The chain's CDR3 is CASGGQRGEQFF. The CDR3 DNA sequence: TGTGCTAGTGGGGGACAACGGGGTGAGCAGTTCTTC.

This clone was detected only a few times. The chain carries TRBV4-2 and TRBJ2-1, with 8 bases aligning to TRBD2. Germline V gene data show CDR1 as LGHNA and CDR2 as YNFKEQ. J lost 2 bases, V lost 1 base, and 1 base had no gene match. The CDR3 is made up of 15 amino acids. The CDR3 loop is CASSQVSGTYNEQFF. CDR3 DNA sequence: TGTGCCAGCAGCCAAGTTAGCGGGACCTACAATGAGCAGTTCTTC.

The gene calls are TRBV6-1 and TRBJ2-7; the D is unclear. CDR1 is MNHNS, CDR2 SASEGT, per germline. Trimming shortened V by 6 bases and J by 3 bases, and 12 bases separated the two germline ends. This CDR3 region has 13 residues. The CDR3, as DNA: TGTGCCAGCAGAGTCTCCAAAAACTACGAGCAGTACTTC. It yields the protein CASRVSKNYEQYF.

This chain connects TRBV10-1 to TRBJ2-7; 10 bases map to TRBD2. With V trimmed by 2 bases and J by 2 bases, 6 bases remained unmatched. Germline CDR1 and CDR2: WNHNN and SYGVQD (reference sequence). This CDR3 contains 16 residues. CDR3 DNA: TGCGCCAGCAGTGAGCCAATCAGCGGGAGGGCCTACGAGCAGTACTTC. The encoded protein is CASSEPISGRAYEQYF.

The chain joins TRBV2 to TRBJ1-5, with D possibly matching TRBD1 (5 bases). Germline-derived CDR1 and CDR2 are SNHLY and FYNNEI. This CDR3 comprises 13 residues. V was trimmed by 6 bases and J by 7 bases, leaving 13 bases between them. The CDR3, as DNA: TGTGCCAGCAGCGAGGGTAGGGGCCAGCCCCAGCATTTT. Translated: CASSEGRGQPQHF. Combining the CDR3 with reference TRBV2 and TRBJ1-5 gives the whole variable domain EPEVTQTPSHQVTQMGQEVILRCVPISNHLYFYWYRQILGQKVEFLVSFYNNEISEKSEIFDDQFSVERPDGSNFTLKIRSTKLEDSAMYFCASSEGRGQPQHFGDGTRLSIL.

In this sample, this clone turned up many times. The rearrangement joins TRBV5-1 to TRBJ2-3, with TRBD1 identical over 9 bases. Germline V gives CDR1 SGHRS, CDR2 YFSETQ. The junction had 4 bases not matched to a gene; V was cut back by 1 base and J by 4 bases. This CDR3 has 15 residues. The CDR3 here is CASSLNRGLADTQYF. The CDR3 DNA sequence: TGCGCCAGCAGCTTGAACAGGGGGCTCGCAGATACGCAGTATTTT.

CDR3 sequence reads: CASSQGADTQYF. The CDR3 nucleotides are TGTGCCAGCAGCCAAGGAGCAGATACGCAGTATTTT. The gene calls are TRBV4-2 and TRBJ2-3; unclear D gene. The germline V gene has CDR1 LGHNA and CDR2 YNFKEQ. The CDR3 covers 12 residues. The V and J ends lost 1 base and 4 bases respectively, with 3 bases between them.

The chain joins TRBV9 to TRBJ2-5; 10 positions match TRBD1. This CDR3 has 18 amino acids. Germline CDR1 SGDLS, CDR2 YYNGEE. The V gene end was trimmed by 4 bases and the J gene end by 5 bases; junction bases not matched to a gene: 17. The CDR3 loop is CASSPGTGAGDRRETQYF. In nucleotides, the CDR3 is TGTGCCAGCAGCCCCGGGACAGGGGCGGGAGATAGGCGGGAGACCCAGTACTTC.

Many counts were recorded for this clone. The chain is built from TRBV4-1 and TRBJ2-3; the match to TRBD1 covers 12 bases. V was clipped by 3 bases and J by 3 bases; unmatched bases: 4. Germline V gives CDR1 MGHRA, CDR2 YSYEKL. This CDR3 comprises 16 residues. CDR3: CASSQPGQGATDTQYF. The CDR3 DNA reads as TGCGCCAGCAGCCAGCCGGGACAGGGGGCTACAGATACGCAGTATTTT.

In this sample, this clone turned up once. This sequence joins TRBV28 and TRBJ1-5; D is possibly TRBD1 (5 bases). Per the germline V gene, CDR1 is MDHEN and CDR2 is SYDVKM. V lost 5 bases and J 6 bases, leaving 20 bases between the germline ends. There are 16 residues in the CDR3. In DNA, the CDR3 is TGTGCCAGCAGTCCCCTTGGAGGCAGGGCGGGTCAGCCCCAGCATTTT. This encodes CASSPLGGRAGQPQHF.

The sample holds a few counts of this clone. The V and J genes are TRBV7-4 and TRBJ1-1; D remains unclear. V was pared by 5 bases and J by 6 bases, with 13 bases between. The CDR3 covers 13 residues. CDR1 and CDR2 from the germline V gene are SGHVT and SQSDAQ. This CDR3 is CASSRRVFAEAFF. CDR3 coding DNA: TGTGCCAGCAGCCGGAGGGTCTTCGCTGAAGCTTTCTTT.